This TCR beta chain was sequenced during a study of shared clonotypes between healthy human individuals. As for the study in general: Donor composition was a couple of women and three men, aged 18 to 49.

Naive CD8 cells were CD45RO-negative, positively selected for CCR7, excluding terminally differentiated effector memory CD45RA+ cells. Assay: immunoSEQ multiplex PCR; the TCRdb copy retains only in-frame clones and omits some. The sample records about 2.2 million clones, 93% being singletons. This clone appeared a single time. CDR3 length equals 16 residues. In germline, CDR1 is SGHTA, CDR2 FQGTGA. The junction had 9 bases not matched to a gene; V was cut back by 5 bases and J by 2 bases. This receptor was obtained from a man aged 18 to 29 in good health. Some clones in this sample may be carry-over from other donors' samples. The sequencing input was naive CD8+ T cells from PBMCs. The chain links TRBV7-3 to TRBJ1-2; 9 bases match TRBD1. The CDR3, as DNA: TGTGCCAGCAGCCTAAACAGGGGGCGCCTCAACTATGGCTACACCTTC. It is translated as CASSLNRGRLNYGYTF.